Listed here are 12 T cell receptor beta chains from one sample, sequenced in a study of T cells in Graves' hyperthyroidism and ophthalmopathy. Regions amplified from RNA transcripts were the TCR beta CDR3 regions. RT-PCR in the first round (using the HTBI primer set) targeted the TCR CDR3. MiXCR was run by TCRdb on the multiplex PCR reads, yielding one entry per CDR3 protein. The repertoire holds around 300,000 distinct CDR3 sequences, with about 15% as singletons. Material: blood. The origin of the receptors is a woman in her 30s with Graves' hyperthyroidism.

The sample holds many counts of this clonotype. The rearrangement uses TRBV5-1 and TRBJ2-7, with 16 nucleotides matching TRBD2. CDR3 length: 15 residues. Germline V gene lookup returns CDR1 SGHRS and CDR2 YFSETQ. Losses at the gene ends were 0 bases for V and 9 bases for J; bases not matched to a gene: 3. The chain's CDR3 is CASSLEGLAGGRQYF. In nucleotides, the CDR3 is TGCGCCAGCAGCTTGGAGGGACTAGCGGGAGGGCGGCAGTACTTC.

As concerns this clonotype: A much bigger clone sits one base away, suggesting this may be a read error. This chain connects TRBV28 to TRBJ1-3; 9 nucleotides line up with TRBD1. Per germline, CDR1 MDHEN and CDR2 SYDVKM. The CDR3 covers 15 residues. CDR3 sequence (DNA): TGTACCAGCAGTGCGGGACAGGGTCCTGGAAACACCATATATTTT. This sequence encodes CTSSAGQGPGNTIYF.

This clonotype was seen at least ten times. The V call is TRBV7-3, the J call TRBJ2-2, with TRBD2 identical over 8 bases. The V and J ends lost 0 bases and 4 bases, in that order; junction bases with no gene match: 10. CDR1 is SGHTA and CDR2 is FQGTGA in the germline V gene. The CDR3 runs to 18 residues. CDR3 coding DNA: TGTGCCAGCAGCTTAACCAGCGGGAGCCGAGCGGGCACCGGGGAGCTGTTTTTT. Translation gives CASSLTSGSRAGTGELFF.

In its sample, this clonotype was seen a few times. The rearrangement joins TRBV6-1 to TRBJ2-7; perhaps D is TRBD1 or TRBD2 (6 bases each). The CDR3 has 12 residues. V was clipped by 11 bases and J by 0 bases, with 11 bases between them. Per the germline V gene, CDR1 is MNHNS and CDR2 is SASEGT. CDR3 sequence reads: CAGGRSSYEQYF. CDR3 coding DNA: TGTGCCGGGGGGCGGTCCTCCTACGAGCAGTACTTC.

This clonotype was seen a few times. The chain joins TRBV28 to TRBJ1-6; TRBD1 matches at 7 bases. CDR3 size: 16 residues. Germline V CDR1 and CDR2: MDHEN, SYDVKM. The V and J ends lost 6 bases and 5 bases, in that order; junction bases with no gene match: 10. The CDR3 loop reads CASSRQGVINNSPLHF. Written as DNA, the CDR3 is TGTGCCAGCAGCCGGCAGGGGGTAATAAATAATTCACCCCTCCACTTT.

This chain connects TRBV20-1 to TRBJ1-2; D gene unclear. V lost 5 bases to trimming and J lost 2 bases, with 9 bases between them. There are 12 residues in the CDR3. Germline values: CDR1 DFQATT, CDR2 SNEGSKA (reference sequence). The DNA for the CDR3 is TGCAGTGCTTCAACACTGAACTATGGCTACACCTTC. This gives the protein CSASTLNYGYTF.

The chain has TRBV18 and TRBJ2-3; 13 bases are a match to TRBD2. Germline lookup yields CDR1 KGHSH and CDR2 LQKENI. The CDR3 has 17 amino acids. Losses at the gene ends were 2 bases for V and 4 bases for J; bases not matched to a gene: 6. CDR3 sequence: CASSPWTSGRKADTQYF. The CDR3 nucleotides read TGTGCCAGCTCACCATGGACTAGCGGGAGAAAGGCAGATACGCAGTATTTT. The full variable domain, rest sourced from reference TRBV18 and TRBJ2-3, is NAGVMQNPRHLVRRRGQEARLRCSPMKGHSHVYWYRQLPEEGLKFMVYLQKENIIDESGMPKERFSAEFPKEGPSILRIQQVVRGDSAAYFCASSPWTSGRKADTQYFGPGTRLTVL.

This clonotype was seen many times. This chain joins TRBV24-1 and TRBJ2-7; 10 bases are a match to TRBD1. Trimming cost V 2 bases and J 2 bases; bases outside gene matches: 2. The germline V gene has CDR1 KGHDR and CDR2 SFDVKD. CDR3 length: 15 residues. CDR3 in DNA: TGTGCCACCAGTGATTCCGGGACAGGGGCCTACGAGCAGTACTTC. Encoded protein: CATSDSGTGAYEQYF.

The sample holds many counts of this clonotype. The V gene is TRBV28, the J gene TRBJ1-4; D uncertain. Germline V gene lookup returns CDR1 MDHEN and CDR2 SYDVKM. This CDR3 is built from 11 residues. Trimming took off 3 bases at V and 8 bases at J, with 4 bases between the two ends. The CDR3 region is CASSFLEKLFF. In nucleotides, the CDR3 is TGTGCCAGCAGTTTCCTGGAAAAACTGTTTTTT.

The chain links TRBV30 to TRBJ1-4, with 9 positions matching TRBD1. The CDR3 is 14 residues long. V lost 8 bases and J lost 5; bases outside the gene matches: 9. Germline V gene lookup returns CDR1 GTSNPN and CDR2 SVGIG (reference sequence). The CDR3 DNA follows: TGTGCCGGGACAGGGATGGGGATAAATGAAAAACTGTTTTTT. Translated, it gives CAGTGMGINEKLFF.

A few counts support this clonotype. The chain joins TRBV6-6 to TRBJ2-7, with a tentative D call TRBD2 (6 bases). The CDR3 extends over 15 amino acids. The germline V and J ends were trimmed by 3 bases and 4 bases, with 16 bases remaining between them. CDR1 and CDR2 (germline): MNHNY, SVGAGI (reference sequence). The DNA for the CDR3 is TGTGCCAGCAGTTATTCGGGGGAGGTACGGTACGAGCAGTACTTC. This gives the protein CASSYSGEVRYEQYF.

This clonotype was found a few times. The rearrangement joins TRBV6-2 or TRBV6-3 to TRBJ2-2; 7 positions match TRBD1. The CDR3 has 16 residues. From germline, CDR1 is MNHEY and CDR2 SVGEGT. V lost 6 bases and J lost 2; bases outside the gene matches: 9. CDR3 coding DNA: TGTGCCAGCAGCCCATCGGGACAGTTTAACACCGGGGAGCTGTTTTTT. This sequence encodes CASSPSGQFNTGELFF.